This is a list of T cell receptor beta chains from one sample in a study of T cells in Graves' hyperthyroidism and ophthalmopathy. MiXCR was run by TCRdb on the multiplex PCR reads, yielding one entry per CDR3 protein. The sample includes around 350,000 distinct CDR3 sequences, under 20% seen only once; the top ten take 3% to 4.5%. The sample taken for sequencing was blood. These receptors were obtained from a young woman with Graves' hyperthyroidism. Each CDR3 is given with its conserved first and last residue. D genes are given only for firm matches. Clone size is not always given. Where it is, it says once, few, many or a class for expanded clones.

clone_size: -
j_call: TRBJ1-6
d_call: -
v_call: TRBV7-3
cdr3_nt: TGTGCCAGCAGCCCGGGACGGACTAATTCACCCCTCCACTTT
cdr3_aa: CASSPGRTNSPLHF

clone_size: many
j_call: TRBJ1-1
d_call: -
v_call: TRBV4-2
cdr3_nt: TGTGCCAGCAGCCAAGGACCGTCCCGGAGGGACACTGAAGCTTTCTTT
cdr3_aa: CASSQGPSRRDTEAFF

clone_size: many
j_call: TRBJ1-3
d_call: -
v_call: TRBV2
cdr3_nt: TGTGCCAGCAGTGAAGGTATCAGCAGTTACTCTGGAAACACCATATATTTT
cdr3_aa: CASSEGISSYSGNTIYF

clone_size: many
j_call: TRBJ1-2
d_call: -
v_call: TRBV6-4
cdr3_nt: TGTGCCACCACCGAGGGCAGAGTCTCCTCACACAGCTATGGCTACACCTTC
cdr3_aa: CATTEGRVSSHSYGYTF

clone_size: many
j_call: TRBJ2-7
d_call: -
v_call: TRBV12-3/TRBV12-4
cdr3_nt: TGTGCCAGCAGTTTCGGACTTGCCGAGCAGTACTTC
cdr3_aa: CASSFGLAEQYF

clone_size: many
j_call: TRBJ2-5
d_call: -
v_call: TRBV7-2
cdr3_nt: TGTGCCAGCAGCCCTCAGGGGATAGTTGAGACCCAGTACTTC
cdr3_aa: CASSPQGIVETQYF

clone_size: many
j_call: TRBJ2-2
d_call: -
v_call: TRBV7-8
cdr3_nt: TGTGCCAGCAGCTTAGTCTTGGTAGCCCAGGCGAACACCGGGGAGCTGTTTTTT
cdr3_aa: CASSLVLVAQANTGELFF

clone_size: many
j_call: TRBJ2-2
d_call: TRBD1
v_call: TRBV6-2/TRBV6-3
cdr3_nt: TGTGCCAGCAGAACAGGGGGCGCCAGCACCGGGGAGCTGTTTTTT
cdr3_aa: CASRTGGASTGELFF

clone_size: many
j_call: TRBJ1-5
d_call: TRBD1
v_call: TRBV12-3/TRBV12-4
cdr3_nt: TGTGCCAGCAGCATGACAGGGGGCAATCAGCCCCAGCATTTT
cdr3_aa: CASSMTGGNQPQHF

clone_size: many
j_call: TRBJ2-3
d_call: -
v_call: TRBV12-3/TRBV12-4
cdr3_nt: TGTGCCAGCAGTCAAGGTCAAGTAAGCACAGATACGCAGTATTTT
cdr3_aa: CASSQGQVSTDTQYF

clone_size: -
j_call: TRBJ1-5
d_call: -
v_call: TRBV10-3
cdr3_nt: TGTGCCACCAATCCCTTACAGGATAGCAATCAGCCCCAGCATTTT
cdr3_aa: CATNPLQDSNQPQHF

clone_size: many
j_call: TRBJ2-5
d_call: -
v_call: TRBV11-2
cdr3_nt: TGTGCCAGCAGCTTAGTGGGACTTTTGGCCCAGTACTTC
cdr3_aa: CASSLVGLLAQYF

clone_size: -
j_call: TRBJ1-2
d_call: -
v_call: TRBV12-3/TRBV12-4
cdr3_nt: TGTGCCAGCAGTTTAGGACGGACGAACTATGGCTACACCTTC
cdr3_aa: CASSLGRTNYGYTF

clone_size: many
j_call: TRBJ1-2
d_call: -
v_call: TRBV6-1
cdr3_nt: TGTGCCAGCAAGCGGGGGTGGGAACCTAACTATGGCTACACCTTC
cdr3_aa: CASKRGWEPNYGYTF

clone_size: many
j_call: TRBJ2-7
d_call: TRBD2
v_call: TRBV2
cdr3_nt: TGTGCCAGCAGTGGTTGGCGGGAGACGTACGAGCAGTACTTC
cdr3_aa: CASSGWRETYEQYF

clone_size: many
j_call: TRBJ2-7
d_call: -
v_call: TRBV12-3/TRBV12-4
cdr3_nt: TGTGCCAGCAGTTTGAGTGATTACTACGAGCAGTACTTC
cdr3_aa: CASSLSDYYEQYF

clone_size: few
j_call: TRBJ2-7
d_call: -
v_call: TRBV7-8
cdr3_nt: TGTGCCAGCAGCACCGACACGGGACACTCGTCCTACGAGCAGTACTTC
cdr3_aa: CASSTDTGHSSYEQYF

clone_size: many
j_call: TRBJ1-2
d_call: -
v_call: TRBV9
cdr3_nt: TGTGCCAGCAGCCACGGGGGCGGAGGCTATGGCTACACCTTC
cdr3_aa: CASSHGGGGYGYTF

clone_size: -
j_call: TRBJ2-4
d_call: -
v_call: TRBV29-1
cdr3_nt: TGCAGCGTTACAGGGGGGGAAGCCAAAAACATTCAGTACTTC
cdr3_aa: CSVTGGEAKNIQYF

clone_size: many
j_call: TRBJ1-1
d_call: TRBD1
v_call: TRBV28
cdr3_nt: TGTGCCAGCAGTTCCGGGACAGGGGGACGGACTGAAGCTTTCTTT
cdr3_aa: CASSSGTGGRTEAFF

clone_size: -
j_call: TRBJ2-2
d_call: -
v_call: TRBV10-3
cdr3_nt: TGTGCCGTCCGACAGGCTATGAACACCGGGGAGCTGTTTTTT
cdr3_aa: CAVRQAMNTGELFF

clone_size: few
j_call: TRBJ1-1
d_call: -
v_call: TRBV30
cdr3_nt: TGTGCCTGGATCGGCAGATGGACTGAAGCTTTCTTT
cdr3_aa: CAWIGRWTEAFF

clone_size: -
j_call: TRBJ1-1
d_call: -
v_call: TRBV6-2/TRBV6-3
cdr3_nt: TGTGCCAGCAGTATGGCCCAGCTCGTTCTGAACACTGAAGCTTTCTTT
cdr3_aa: CASSMAQLVLNTEAFF

clone_size: -
j_call: TRBJ2-3
d_call: -
v_call: TRBV15
cdr3_nt: TGTGCCACCAGCAGAGATCTGGGAAGAACAGATACGCAGTATTTT
cdr3_aa: CATSRDLGRTDTQYF

clone_size: many
j_call: TRBJ1-1
d_call: TRBD1
v_call: TRBV24-1
cdr3_nt: TGTGCCACCAGGCCGACAGGGGGCATGAACACTGAAGCTTTCTTT
cdr3_aa: CATRPTGGMNTEAFF

clone_size: many
j_call: TRBJ1-1
d_call: -
v_call: TRBV19
cdr3_nt: TGTGCCGCAGGCGGAGGTTGGGGAGGAACTGAAGCTTTCTTT
cdr3_aa: CAAGGGWGGTEAFF

clone_size: many
j_call: TRBJ2-7
d_call: TRBD1
v_call: TRBV29-1
cdr3_nt: TGCAGCGCGGGGACAGGACTCTCCTACGAGCAGTACTTC
cdr3_aa: CSAGTGLSYEQYF

clone_size: -
j_call: TRBJ2-7
d_call: -
v_call: TRBV12-3/TRBV12-4
cdr3_nt: TGTGCCAGCAGTTTAGTTTGGCCACTGACAGGAGAGCAGTACTTC
cdr3_aa: CASSLVWPLTGEQYF

clone_size: many
j_call: TRBJ1-2
d_call: -
v_call: TRBV7-9
cdr3_nt: TGTGCCAGCAGCTCGACACGCGGCTACACCTTC
cdr3_aa: CASSSTRGYTF

clone_size: -
j_call: TRBJ1-1
d_call: -
v_call: TRBV2
cdr3_nt: TGTGCCAGCAGTGAACTCCAGGGGAACACTGAAGCTTTCTTT
cdr3_aa: CASSELQGNTEAFF

clone_size: -
j_call: TRBJ1-5
d_call: TRBD1
v_call: TRBV19
cdr3_nt: TGTGTCAGGAATTTGGGACAGAATAATCAGCCCCAGCATTTT
cdr3_aa: CVRNLGQNNQPQHF

clone_size: once
j_call: TRBJ2-5
d_call: -
v_call: TRBV15
cdr3_nt: TGTACCACCATCAGAGAGGGGGGTGAGACCCAGTACTTC
cdr3_aa: CTTIREGGETQYF

clone_size: many
j_call: TRBJ2-5
d_call: TRBD1
v_call: TRBV12-3/TRBV12-4
cdr3_nt: TGTGCCAGCAGTGCCCCAGGGGGCCCCCTTCCGGAGACCCAGTACTTC
cdr3_aa: CASSAPGGPLPETQYF

clone_size: -
j_call: TRBJ1-2
d_call: -
v_call: TRBV20-1
cdr3_nt: TGCAGTGCTAGAGATTGGCGAAGGGGAGGTGGCTACACCTTC
cdr3_aa: CSARDWRRGGGYTF

clone_size: many
j_call: TRBJ2-7
d_call: -
v_call: TRBV12-3/TRBV12-4
cdr3_nt: TGTGCCAGCAGATATTCAGGGGAAGGGCACGAGCAGTACTTC
cdr3_aa: CASRYSGEGHEQYF

clone_size: few
j_call: TRBJ1-1
d_call: -
v_call: TRBV6-5
cdr3_nt: TGTGCCAGCAGTTACTCGTTGGAGGGATCCACTGAAGCTTTCTTT
cdr3_aa: CASSYSLEGSTEAFF

clone_size: many
j_call: TRBJ2-3
d_call: -
v_call: TRBV10-1
cdr3_nt: TGCGCCAGCAGTGATAAGCAGCCTTCTAGCACAGATACGCAGTATTTT
cdr3_aa: CASSDKQPSSTDTQYF

clone_size: many
j_call: TRBJ1-1
d_call: -
v_call: TRBV30
cdr3_nt: TGTGCCTGCGCCTCAGGGGTGGGGAACACTGAAGCTTTCTTT
cdr3_aa: CACASGVGNTEAFF

clone_size: many
j_call: TRBJ2-5
d_call: -
v_call: TRBV6-1
cdr3_nt: TGTGCCAGCAGCCAAGCAGAGTGGGAGACCCAGTACTTC
cdr3_aa: CASSQAEWETQYF

clone_size: many
j_call: TRBJ1-1
d_call: TRBD1
v_call: TRBV20-1
cdr3_nt: TGCAGTGCTGATCAGGGGGTGAACACTGAAGCTTTCTTT
cdr3_aa: CSADQGVNTEAFF

clone_size: many
j_call: TRBJ1-1
d_call: -
v_call: TRBV30
cdr3_nt: TGTGCCTGGAGTCGGGGAGGGGCCAACACTGAAGCTTTCTTT
cdr3_aa: CAWSRGGANTEAFF

clone_size: -
j_call: TRBJ2-5
d_call: TRBD1
v_call: TRBV12-3/TRBV12-4
cdr3_nt: TGTGCCAGCAGTCGAGGGGGCATAGTGACCCAGTACTTC
cdr3_aa: CASSRGGIVTQYF

clone_size: many
j_call: TRBJ1-5
d_call: TRBD1
v_call: TRBV6-5
cdr3_nt: TGTGCCAGCAGTCCAGGGGGGGGTTATAGCAATCAGCCCCAGCATTTT
cdr3_aa: CASSPGGGYSNQPQHF

clone_size: few
j_call: TRBJ2-5
d_call: -
v_call: TRBV6-1
cdr3_nt: TGTGCCAGCAGTCCACTTTCCTACAAACAAGAGACCCAGTACTTC
cdr3_aa: CASSPLSYKQETQYF

clone_size: many
j_call: TRBJ2-7
d_call: -
v_call: TRBV28
cdr3_nt: TGTGCCAGCTCCCGGGACCTAACCTACGAGCAGTACTTC
cdr3_aa: CASSRDLTYEQYF

clone_size: many
j_call: TRBJ2-7
d_call: -
v_call: TRBV6-1
cdr3_nt: TGTGCCAGCAGCCACACACAGGGTTACGAGCAGTACTTC
cdr3_aa: CASSHTQGYEQYF

clone_size: few
j_call: TRBJ1-1
d_call: -
v_call: TRBV18
cdr3_nt: TGTGCCAGCTCACCACGAGCTGGACTTTTGTTAACAAGGGGAGCTTTCTTT
cdr3_aa: CASSPRAGLLLTRGAFF

clone_size: many
j_call: TRBJ1-2
d_call: TRBD1
v_call: TRBV6-5
cdr3_nt: TGTGCCAGCACTCCGACAGGGGGCCGTGGCTACACCTTC
cdr3_aa: CASTPTGGRGYTF

clone_size: many
j_call: TRBJ1-2
d_call: TRBD1
v_call: TRBV27
cdr3_nt: TGTGCCAGCAGTTTAGAGTCAGGGGGCGTCTATGGCTACACCTTC
cdr3_aa: CASSLESGGVYGYTF

clone_size: many
j_call: TRBJ1-1
d_call: -
v_call: TRBV2
cdr3_nt: TGTGCCAGCAGTGAAGCGCGGTCGGGAGGTAGCGTAGCTTTCTTT
cdr3_aa: CASSEARSGGSVAFF

clone_size: many
j_call: TRBJ1-5
d_call: -
v_call: TRBV20-1
cdr3_nt: TGCAGTGCTAGGACAGTAGGGCGGCAGCCCCAGCATTTT
cdr3_aa: CSARTVGRQPQHF

clone_size: many
j_call: TRBJ2-7
d_call: TRBD2
v_call: TRBV11-1
cdr3_nt: TGTGCCAGCAGCTTATCCCCCCAGCGGGGGACCTACGAGCAGTACTTC
cdr3_aa: CASSLSPQRGTYEQYF

clone_size: -
j_call: TRBJ2-5
d_call: -
v_call: TRBV12-3/TRBV12-4
cdr3_nt: TGTGCCACCCATCAGCTGGGAGTAGAGACCCAGTACTTC
cdr3_aa: CATHQLGVETQYF

clone_size: many
j_call: TRBJ1-1
d_call: -
v_call: TRBV29-1
cdr3_nt: TGCAGCGTTCCAGGATCCATGAACACTGAAGCTTTCTTT
cdr3_aa: CSVPGSMNTEAFF